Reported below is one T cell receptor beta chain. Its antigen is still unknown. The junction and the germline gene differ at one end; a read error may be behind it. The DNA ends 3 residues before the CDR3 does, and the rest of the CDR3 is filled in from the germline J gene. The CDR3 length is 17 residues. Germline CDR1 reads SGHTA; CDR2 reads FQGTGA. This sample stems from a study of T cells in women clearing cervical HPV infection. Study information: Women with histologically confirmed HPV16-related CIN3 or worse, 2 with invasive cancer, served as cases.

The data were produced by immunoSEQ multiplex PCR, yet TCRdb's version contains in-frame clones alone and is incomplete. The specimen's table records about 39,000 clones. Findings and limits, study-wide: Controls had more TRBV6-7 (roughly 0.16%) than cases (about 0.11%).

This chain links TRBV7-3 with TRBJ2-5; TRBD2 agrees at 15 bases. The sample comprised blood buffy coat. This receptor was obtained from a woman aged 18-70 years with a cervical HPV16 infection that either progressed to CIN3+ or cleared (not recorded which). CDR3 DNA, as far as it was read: TGTGCCAGCAGCTCGTACGGACTAGCGGGGGGGCAAGGGACC. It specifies CASSSYGLAGGQGT. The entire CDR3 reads CASSSYGLAGGQGTQYF.